Listed here are 18 T cell receptor beta chains from one sample, sequenced in a study of CD8 T cells in ankylosing spondylitis. TCRdb recomputed calls from the 5' RACE reads with MiXCR, one row per CDR3 protein. In the table there are approximately 350,000 distinct CDR3 sequences, about 15% of which are singletons. Material for sequencing was blood, either unsorted or a sorted T cell fraction (not recorded which). Receptors were obtained from a male donor with ankylosing spondylitis or in good health (not recorded which).

The genes are TRBV15 and TRBJ2-2; 10 positions agree with TRBD2. V trimming: 5 bases; J trimming: 2 bases; junction bases outside the gene matches: 5. CDR3 length: 16 residues. Germline V gives CDR1 LNHNV, CDR2 YYDKDF (reference sequence). The CDR3 reads CATSAGLADNTGELFF. The DNA for the CDR3 is TGTGCCACCAGCGCCGGACTAGCGGATAACACCGGGGAGCTGTTTTTT.

This clonotype was recorded many times. The junction differs from germline at one of its ends, possibly a read error. V gene TRBV10-3 combines with J gene TRBJ2-3, with D hard to call. CDR1 and CDR2 from the germline V gene are ENHRY and SYGVKD. This CDR3 is built from 13 residues. The CDR3 loop is CAISESSIDTQYF. The DNA for the CDR3 is TGTGCCATCAGTGAGTCTAGCATAGATACGCAGTATTTT.

This clonotype was detected many times. The chain has TRBV12-3 or TRBV12-4 and TRBJ2-1; 12 bases match TRBD2. The CDR3 loop spans 15 amino acids. The V and J ends lost 8 bases and 6 bases, in that order; junction bases with no gene match: 8. The CDR3 DNA is TGTGCCAGCGTAGTGACTAGCGGGGGCTCCAATGAGCAGTTCTTC. Encoded protein: CASVVTSGGSNEQFF.

This chain connects TRBV12-3 or TRBV12-4 to TRBJ2-1, with TRBD2 identical over 9 bases. This CDR3 is built from 15 residues. Trimming removed 5 bases from V and 11 bases from J; junction bases left unmatched: 13. DNA for the CDR3: TGTGCCAGCAGTCCCGGGCCTAGCGGGATGGGGCAGCAGTTCTTC. It specifies CASSPGPSGMGQQFF.

This clonotype was observed at least ten times. This chain uses TRBV12-3 or TRBV12-4 with TRBJ1-1; the D gene is possibly TRBD1 (5 bases). The V and J ends lost 0 bases and 11 bases respectively, with 19 bases between them. This CDR3 comprises 15 residues. The CDR3 here is CASSLATRVPISAFF. The CDR3 nucleotides are TGTGCCAGCAGTTTAGCCACCAGGGTTCCGATTTCCGCTTTCTTT.

This clonotype was counted ten times or more. The chain carries TRBV6-6 and TRBJ2-7; 11 bases agree with TRBD1. Germline trimming cut 6 bases from V and 6 bases from J; bases unmatched to any gene: 4. The germline CDR1 and CDR2 sequences are MNHNY and SVGAGI (reference sequence). CDR3 length: 13 residues. CDR3 sequence: CASSRGTGGEQYF. The CDR3 region has the DNA TGTGCCAGCAGCAGGGGGACAGGGGGCGAGCAGTACTTC.

This clonotype appeared once. This chain's CDR3 is CASGLGLGGQIQETQYF. In DNA, the CDR3 is TGTGCTAGTGGTTTGGGGCTGGGGGGGCAGATCCAAGAGACCCAGTACTTC. The rearrangement uses TRBV12-5 and TRBJ2-5; a possible D gene is TRBD2 (7 bases). V shed 1 base and J shed 1 base, with 16 bases lying between them. Looked up from germline, CDR1 is LGHNT and CDR2 is FRNRAP. The CDR3 loop spans 17 amino acids.

This clonotype was detected a few times. The rearrangement uses TRBV5-1 and TRBJ2-3; 7 nucleotides align to TRBD1. This CDR3 region has 16 residues. Germline CDR1 reads SGHRS; CDR2 reads YFSETQ. The V and J ends lost 4 bases and 0 bases, in that order; junction bases with no gene match: 8. In DNA, the CDR3 is TGCGCCAGCAGCCCAGGACAGGTACTTAGCACAGATACGCAGTATTTT. It encodes CASSPGQVLSTDTQYF.

This clonotype was detected ten times or more. The chain uses TRBV12-3 or TRBV12-4 and TRBJ2-2, with a weak D call TRBD2 (6 bases). CDR3 length: 18 amino acids. V lost 1 base and J lost 3, with 18 bases in between. CDR3 DNA: TGTGCCAGCAGTTTAGGGGGGAGGAGGAGGCCGGACACCGGGGAGCTGTTTTTT. It is translated as CASSLGGRRRPDTGELFF.

This clonotype was seen a handful of times. The chain employs TRBV7-2 and TRBJ2-7; D may be TRBD1 (6 bases). V lost 5 bases and J 5 bases, leaving 16 bases between the germline ends. The CDR3 is made up of 14 amino acids. The germline V gene has CDR1 SGHTA and CDR2 FQGNSA. The CDR3 sequence: CASSAQYRADEQYF. The CDR3 nucleotides read TGTGCCAGCAGCGCCCAATACAGGGCGGACGAGCAGTACTTC.

This clonotype was found many times. The chain is built from TRBV15 and TRBJ2-3; TRBD2 matches 7 bases. Germline CDR1 LNHNV, CDR2 YYDKDF (reference sequence). With 1 base clipped from V and 1 base from J, the junction kept 8 bases outside the gene matches. The CDR3 covers 17 residues. DNA for the CDR3: TGTGCCACCAGCAGAGTAGCTAGCGGATCCCGCACAGATACGCAGTATTTT. The encoded protein is CATSRVASGSRTDTQYF.

This clonotype has more than one count but fewer than ten. The gene calls are TRBV25-1 and TRBJ2-5; maybe TRBD2 (6 bases). From germline, CDR1 is MGHDK and CDR2 SYGVNS. V was clipped by 10 bases and J by 2 bases, with 14 bases between them. The CDR3 length is 13 residues. The CDR3 is CATQRGGQETQYF. Written as DNA, the CDR3 is TGTGCCACGCAACGGGGAGGACAAGAGACCCAGTACTTC.

This clonotype turned up a few times. The chain joins TRBV12-5 to TRBJ2-3; TRBD1 is a possible D gene (6 bases). The CDR3 runs 14 residues. Trimming took 6 bases from V and 5 from J, leaving 15 bases between them. Germline CDR1 LGHNT, CDR2 FRNRAP. CDR3 sequence reads: CASGVWGPKDTQYF. As DNA, the CDR3 is TGTGCTAGTGGGGTGTGGGGGCCAAAAGATACGCAGTATTTT.

This clonotype was counted only a few times. The V call is TRBV29-1, the J call TRBJ2-7; 11 bases align to TRBD1. The CDR3 consists of 16 residues. CDR1 is SQVTM and CDR2 is ANQGSEA in the germline V gene. Germline trimming cut 0 bases from V and 2 bases from J; bases unmatched to any gene: 6. CDR3: CSVEDARTGGPYEQYF. For the CDR3, the DNA is TGCAGCGTTGAAGATGCCAGGACAGGGGGCCCCTACGAGCAGTACTTC.

The gene calls are TRBV13 and TRBJ2-5; perhaps TRBD2 as D (5 bases). The CDR3 has 16 residues. Germline V gene data show CDR1 as PRHDT and CDR2 as FYEKMQ (reference sequence). Trimming left V 0 bases short and J 5 bases short, with 16 bases between. The CDR3 protein is CASSLGPGNGRETQYF. The CDR3 coding sequence is TGTGCCAGCAGCTTAGGCCCGGGAAACGGCAGGGAGACCCAGTACTTC.

This clonotype came up a few times. The chain has TRBV4-1 and TRBJ2-4; D might be TRBD2 (6 bases). Germline-derived CDR1 and CDR2 are MGHRA and YSYEKL. This CDR3 spans 14 amino acids. With 1 base removed from V and 6 bases from J, the gap between germline ends came to 10 bases. The CDR3 loop reads CASSQAGVRNIQYF. The CDR3 region has the DNA TGCGCCAGCAGCCAAGCGGGGGTCAGAAACATTCAGTACTTC.

This clonotype occurred a few times. The chain is built from TRBV18 and TRBJ2-1; D gene unclear. The ends were cut back, 2 bases at V and 2 bases at J, with 10 bases in the middle. CDR3 length equals 15 residues. The germline CDR1 and CDR2 sequences are KGHSH and LQKENI. The CDR3 reads CASSPGRAPYNEQFF. CDR3 nucleotides: TGTGCCAGCTCACCAGGACGGGCTCCCTACAATGAGCAGTTCTTC.

The rearrangement uses TRBV4-2 and TRBJ1-4; TRBD1 agrees at 9 bases. The CDR3 covers 14 residues. V lost 3 bases and J lost 8; bases outside the gene matches: 4. In germline, CDR1 is LGHNA, CDR2 YNFKEQ. This chain's CDR3 is CASSQDRGDEKLFF. Written as DNA, the CDR3 is TGTGCCAGCAGCCAGGACAGGGGAGACGAAAAACTGTTTTTT.